This T cell receptor beta chain was identified in a study of blood T cell repertoires in COVID-19. CDR3 size: 16 residues. Trimming removed 2 bases at V and 0 bases at J, with 11 bases between. Germline CDR1 and CDR2: MNHNY and SVGAGI (reference sequence). Sequencing used immunoSEQ multiplex PCR; TCRdb keeps in-frame clones, though not all of them. Among around 26,000 clones listed, more than 70% were seen once. This clonotype was obtained from a human donor in a cohort sampled during active COVID-19. V and J are TRBV6-6 and TRBJ1-3, with D hard to call. Source material: peripheral blood. This CDR3 reads CASSYRPDFSGNTIYF. CDR3 coding DNA: TGTGCCAGCAGTTACAGGCCTGACTTCTCTGGAAACACCATATATTTT.